This TCR beta chain was identified during a study of blood T cell repertoires in COVID-19. Study details: PBMCs, B-cell-depleted T cells, or T cells were the source of the cDNA or gDNA that made up the material.

The Seattle patients, enrolled during active infection, were followed longitudinally. Original analysis: Estimation of nucleated cell counts was performed using reference gene primer amplification. The assay was immunoSEQ multiplex PCR, and TCRdb's table has in-frame clones only and misses some. The V and J calls and clone size are taken from that table; D and trimming were inferred from the DNA. Of around 440,000 clones listed, approximately 90% are singletons. The CDR3 length is 14 residues. With 6 bases removed from V and 5 bases from J, the gap between germline ends came to 13 bases. Germline V gene lookup returns CDR1 LNHDA and CDR2 SQIVND (reference sequence).

The V gene is TRBV19, the J gene TRBJ1-4, with no clear D. The source is a woman aged 45-65 years with COVID-19, enrolled during active disease. Sequencing input: peripheral blood. CDR3 in DNA: TGTGCCAGTAGCCAGACGGACTTGAATGAAAAACTGTTTTTT. It translates to CASSQTDLNEKLFF. Using reference TRBV19 and TRBJ1-4 for the parts outside the CDR3, the full variable domain is DGGITQSPKYLFRKEGQNVTLSCEQNLNHDAMYWYRQDPGQGLRLIYYSQIVNDFQKGDIAEGYSVSREKKESFPLTVTSAQKNPTAFYLCASSQTDLNEKLFFGSGTQLSVL.